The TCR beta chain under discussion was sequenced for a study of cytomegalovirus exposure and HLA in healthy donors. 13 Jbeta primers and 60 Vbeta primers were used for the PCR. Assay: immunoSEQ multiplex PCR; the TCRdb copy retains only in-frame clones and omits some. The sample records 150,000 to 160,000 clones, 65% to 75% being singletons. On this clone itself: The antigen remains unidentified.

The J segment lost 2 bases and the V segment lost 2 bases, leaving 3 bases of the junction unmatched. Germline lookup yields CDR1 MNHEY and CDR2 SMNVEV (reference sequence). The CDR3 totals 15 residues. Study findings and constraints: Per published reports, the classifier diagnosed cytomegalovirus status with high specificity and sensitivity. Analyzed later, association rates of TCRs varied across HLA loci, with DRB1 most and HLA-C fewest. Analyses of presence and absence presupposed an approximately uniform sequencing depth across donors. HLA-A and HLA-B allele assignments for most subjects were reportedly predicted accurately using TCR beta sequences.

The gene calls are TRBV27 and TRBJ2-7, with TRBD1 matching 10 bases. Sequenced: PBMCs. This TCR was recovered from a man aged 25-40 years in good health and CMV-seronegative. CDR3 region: CASSLQGTGAYEQYF. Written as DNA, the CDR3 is TGTGCCAGCAGTTTACAAGGGACAGGGGCCTACGAGCAGTACTTC.